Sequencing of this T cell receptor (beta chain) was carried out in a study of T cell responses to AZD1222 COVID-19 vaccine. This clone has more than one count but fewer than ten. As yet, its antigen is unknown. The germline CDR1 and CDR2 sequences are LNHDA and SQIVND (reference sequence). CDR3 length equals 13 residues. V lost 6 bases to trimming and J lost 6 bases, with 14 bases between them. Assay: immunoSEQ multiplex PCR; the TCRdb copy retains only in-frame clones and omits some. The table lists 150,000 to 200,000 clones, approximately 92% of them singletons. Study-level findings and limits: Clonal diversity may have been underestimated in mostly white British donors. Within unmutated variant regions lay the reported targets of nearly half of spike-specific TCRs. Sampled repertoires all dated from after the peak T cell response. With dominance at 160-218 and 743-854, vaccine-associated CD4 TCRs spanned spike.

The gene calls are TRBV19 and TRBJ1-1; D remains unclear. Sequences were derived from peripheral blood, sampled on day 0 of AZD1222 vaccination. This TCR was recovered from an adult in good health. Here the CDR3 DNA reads TGTGCCAGTAGACCATACATACGGGCTGAAGCTTTCTTT. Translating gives CASRPYIRAEAFF.